This T cell receptor beta chain was profiled in a study of blood T cell repertoires in COVID-19. Overall study: PBMCs, B-cell-depleted T cells, or T cells provided the cDNA or gDNA that made up the material.

V trimming: 6 bases; J trimming: 2 bases; junction bases outside the gene matches: 3. From germline, CDR1 is SGHTA and CDR2 FQGNSA. The CDR3 contains 16 residues. In the original analysis: Nucleated cell counts were estimated from reference gene primer amplification. Repertoires were generated with immunoSEQ multiplex PCR, while TCRdb's copy carries only in-frame clones and drops some. That table supplies the V and J calls and clone size; D and trimming were determined from the DNA. Here the sample spans fewer than 250,000 clones, roughly four fifths being singletons. This TCR came from a man aged 55 to 70 who had recovered from COVID-19. The V gene is TRBV7-2, the J gene TRBJ1-6; 11 positions match TRBD1. Sequencing used PBMCs or T cells enriched from blood (not recorded which). CDR3 DNA sequence: TGTGCCAGCAGGCAGGGACAGGGGGCCTATAATTCACCCCTCCACTTT. It specifies CASRQGQGAYNSPLHF.